This entry lists 18 T cell receptor beta chains sequenced from one sample in a study of T cell responses to AZD1222 COVID-19 vaccine. Using immunoSEQ multiplex PCR, the repertoire was profiled, and TCRdb retains in-frame clones only, with some absent. This table has fewer than 85,000 clones, approximately 92% appearing once. Specimen: peripheral blood, collected on day 0 of AZD1222 vaccination. These receptor sequences come from an adult in good health.

The CDR3 nucleotides read TGTGCCACCAGCAGAAGGGGGAAAACCGGGGAGCTGTTTTTT. Translation gives CATSRRGKTGELFF. The rearrangement uses TRBV15 and TRBJ2-2, with a weak D call TRBD1 (6 bases). The CDR3 length is 14 residues. Between the trimmed V and J ends, which lost 2 bases and 5 bases, there was a span of 9 bases. The V gene's germline CDR1 is LNHNV and CDR2 YYDKDF (reference sequence).

The CDR3 spells CASSGRGLAGETQYF. The CDR3 DNA reads as TGTGCCAGCAGCGGTCGGGGACTAGCGGGGGAGACCCAGTACTTC. This chain joins TRBV3-1 (or the pseudogene TRBV3-2) and TRBJ2-5; 13 nucleotides agree with TRBD2. The CDR3 extends over 15 amino acids. Germline values: CDR1 LGHDT, CDR2 YNNKEL (reference sequence). Germline trimming cut 5 bases from V and 5 bases from J; bases unmatched to any gene: 5.

The chain couples TRBV7-9 to TRBJ1-5, with 8 bases that match TRBD1. The trim removed 5 bases at V and 5 bases at J, leaving 2 bases unmatched. This CDR3 is built from 13 residues. Germline-derived CDR1 and CDR2 are SEHNR and FQNEAQ (reference sequence). The CDR3 sequence is CASSPTGDQPQHF. The CDR3 coding sequence is TGTGCCAGCAGCCCGACAGGGGATCAGCCCCAGCATTTT.

The rearrangement uses TRBV29-1 and TRBJ1-2; 8 positions agree with TRBD1. The germline gives CDR1 SQVTM, CDR2 ANQGSEA. The CDR3 extends over 15 amino acids. V was pared by 6 bases and J by 2 bases, with 11 bases of the junction left unmatched. CDR3 DNA sequence: TGCAGCGTCGATGACTGGACAGGGACGAACTATGGCTACACCTTC. Translation gives CSVDDWTGTNYGYTF.

V gene TRBV28 combines with J gene TRBJ2-7, with D unresolved. This CDR3 comprises 11 residues. V dropped 4 bases and J dropped 5 bases, with 6 bases sitting between them. CDR1 is MDHEN and CDR2 is SYDVKM in the germline V gene. CDR3 nucleotides: TGTGCCAGCAGTTCCATCGACGAGCAGTACTTC. Encoded protein: CASSSIDEQYF.

V gene TRBV10-3 combines with J gene TRBJ1-4; 7 positions match TRBD1. Trimming cost V 11 bases and J 8 bases; bases outside gene matches: 11. In germline, CDR1 is ENHRY, CDR2 SYGVKD. This CDR3 comprises 13 residues. CDR3 nucleotide sequence: TGTGCCGTTTCACAGGGGCTGGAAGAAAAACTGTTTTTT. It encodes CAVSQGLEEKLFF.

The CDR3 bases are TGTGCCAGCAGTTACTCGAGGGGCAGGAGCTATGGCTACACCTTC. Its translation: CASSYSRGRSYGYTF. The rearrangement joins TRBV6-5 to TRBJ1-2; possible D gene TRBD1, 5 bases. The ends were cut back, 0 bases at V and 4 bases at J, with 12 bases in the middle. There are 15 residues in the CDR3. CDR1 is MNHEY, CDR2 SVGAGI, per germline.

This clone was picked up one time. The gene calls are TRBV3-1 (or the pseudogene TRBV3-2) and TRBJ1-2; D may be TRBD1 (5 bases). Per germline, CDR1 LGHDT and CDR2 YNNKEL (reference sequence). The ends were cut back, 3 bases at V and 6 bases at J, with 14 bases in the middle. The CDR3 runs to 14 residues. As DNA, the CDR3 is TGTGCCAGCAGCCATAACCAGCCGGGGCATGGCTACACCTTC. It translates to CASSHNQPGHGYTF.

The chain has TRBV6-2 or TRBV6-3 and TRBJ1-2; D is unresolved. This CDR3 contains 13 residues. Between the trimmed V and J ends, which lost 3 bases and 2 bases, there was a span of 7 bases. Germline-derived CDR1 and CDR2 are MNHEY and SVGEGT. The CDR3 nucleotides are TGTGCCAGCAGTTATGTAGAGAACTATGGCTACACCTTC. Protein: CASSYVENYGYTF.

This clone was recorded a few times. The V and J genes are TRBV6-2 or TRBV6-3 and TRBJ1-5, with TRBD1 identical over 8 bases. From germline, CDR1 is MNHEY and CDR2 SVGEGT. The J segment lost 2 bases and the V segment lost 5 bases, leaving 8 bases of the junction unmatched. The CDR3 length is 16 residues. This CDR3 reads CASSTPGQGGNQPQHF. In nucleotides, the CDR3 is TGTGCCAGCAGTACCCCTGGACAGGGTGGCAATCAGCCCCAGCATTTT.

The chain couples TRBV6-2 or TRBV6-3 to TRBJ2-3, with 10 bases matching TRBD1. CDR1 and CDR2 (germline): MNHEY, SVGEGT. J lost 5 bases, V lost 4 bases, and 9 bases had no gene match. The CDR3 consists of 16 residues. CDR3 amino acids: CASSSPGQGHKDTQYF. The DNA of the CDR3 is TGTGCCAGCAGTTCACCGGGACAGGGGCATAAAGATACGCAGTATTTT.

The CDR3 coding sequence is TGTGCCAGCAGCGTAGGACAGGGGGCCATACAGCCCCAGCATTTT. Protein: CASSVGQGAIQPQHF. The chain links TRBV9 to TRBJ1-5; TRBD1 agrees at 10 bases. With V trimmed by 0 bases and J by 7 bases, 4 bases remained unmatched. The CDR3 sequence is 15 residues long. Germline CDR1 SGDLS, CDR2 YYNGEE.

V is TRBV3-1 (or the pseudogene TRBV3-2) and J is TRBJ1-6; 7 nucleotides line up with TRBD1. The CDR3 runs 13 residues. V was pared by 8 bases and J by 8 bases, with 6 bases of the junction left unmatched. Germline V gene lookup returns CDR1 LGHDT and CDR2 YNNKEL (reference sequence). CDR3 sequence: CASRDRVDSPLHF. CDR3 DNA sequence: TGTGCCAGCCGTGACAGGGTTGATTCACCCCTCCACTTT.

The CDR3 coding sequence is TGTGCCAGCAGTGAAGTTAAGGGGGCGAGAGAGACCCAGTACTTC. Protein product: CASSEVKGARETQYF. This chain joins TRBV6-1 and TRBJ2-5; 7 positions agree with TRBD1. The CDR3 consists of 15 residues. The germline gives CDR1 MNHNS, CDR2 SASEGT. V was clipped by 1 base and J by 4 bases; unmatched bases: 6.

The chain has TRBV5-6 and TRBJ1-2, with D perhaps TRBD1 (6 bases). CDR3 length: 11 residues. The V gene's germline CDR1 is SGHDT and CDR2 YYEEEE. V dropped 4 bases and J dropped 6 bases, with 7 bases sitting between them. CDR3 amino acids: CASSHRDGYTF. CDR3 nucleotide sequence: TGTGCCAGCAGCCACAGGGATGGCTACACCTTC.

At least ten counts were recorded for this clone. This rearrangement joins TRBV6-1 to TRBJ2-1; 9 bases fit TRBD2. The germline V gene has CDR1 MNHNS and CDR2 SASEGT. V was clipped by 1 base and J by 0 bases; unmatched bases: 13. The CDR3 has 20 amino acids. CDR3 in amino acids: CASSEETSGRLRSSYNEQFF. CDR3 coding DNA: TGTGCCAGCAGTGAAGAAACTAGCGGGCGCCTACGGAGCTCCTACAATGAGCAGTTCTTC.

The count of this clone is one. The chain combines TRBV14 with TRBJ2-7; TRBD1 matches at 7 bases. V shed 1 base and J 0 bases; nucleotides not matched to a gene: 9. Germline lookup yields CDR1 SGHDN and CDR2 FVKESK. This CDR3 has 17 residues. This CDR3 is CASSQVRQGLSSYEQYF. The CDR3 region has the DNA TGTGCCAGCAGCCAAGTCAGACAGGGCCTAAGCTCCTACGAGCAGTACTTC.

This chain uses TRBV15 with TRBJ1-1, with D perhaps matching TRBD1 (5 bases). CDR3 size: 13 residues. Germline loops: CDR1 LNHNV, CDR2 YYDKDF (reference sequence). Trimming left V 5 bases short and J 4 bases short, with 11 bases between. DNA for the CDR3: TGTGCCACCAGCGGGTGGGACGGCACTGAAGCTTTCTTT. Encoded protein: CATSGWDGTEAFF.